What follows are 29 T cell receptor beta chains derived from one specimen sequenced in a study of identical twins. One entry per CDR3 protein, called by TCRdb with MiXCR from the 5' RACE reads. The profile shows around 230,000 distinct CDR3 sequences, 6% to 7% of them singletons. The sample was also reused in another study, on T cells expressing NK-cell markers.

Sequences were obtained from CD8+ T cells sorted from blood. These receptors all come from a woman aged 18-35 years in good health.

The table lists this clonotype with a few counts. A junction end diverges from the germline sequence, so it may reflect a read error. The V call is TRBV7-9, the J call TRBJ2-2; D gene ambiguous. Germline CDR1 is SEHNR and CDR2 is FQNEAQ (reference sequence). The CDR3 is made up of 15 amino acids. CDR3 residues: CASSGSDQNNGELFF. For the CDR3, the DNA is TGTGCCAGCAGCGGCTCGGACCAGAACAACGGGGAGCTGTTTTTT.

This chain joins TRBV12-3 or TRBV12-4 and TRBJ2-3; no clear D. V lost 6 bases and J lost 4, with 23 bases in between. The CDR3 contains 17 residues. The CDR3 DNA reads as TGTGCCAGCAGCTTCGGTCGGGCAGTGTCCATGGCAGATACGCAGTATTTT. Amino acids: CASSFGRAVSMADTQYF.

The chain uses TRBV10-3 and TRBJ2-3; D ambiguous. Trimming stripped 2 bases from V and 3 bases from J, with 0 bases between. The CDR3 is 11 amino acids. Germline V gives CDR1 ENHRY, CDR2 SYGVKD. CDR3: CAISETDTQYF. CDR3 bases: TGTGCCATCAGTGAGACAGATACGCAGTATTTT.

The chain uses TRBV6-6 and TRBJ2-3; no definite D call. The CDR3 has 13 residues. Germline V CDR1 and CDR2: MNHNY, SVGAGI (reference sequence). Trimming removed 2 bases at V and 4 bases at J, with 7 bases between. The CDR3 loop reads CASSYASSDTQYF. Written as DNA, the CDR3 is TGTGCCAGCAGTTACGCGTCCTCAGATACGCAGTATTTT.

About this clonotype itself: Since a much larger clone is just one base distant, this may be a read error. The J gene is TRBJ2-7, the V gene TRBV12-3 or TRBV12-4; D gene unclear. V was shortened by 0 bases and J by 7 bases, with 4 bases between the two germline ends. The CDR3 is made up of 11 amino acids. As DNA, the CDR3 is TGTGCCAGCAGTTTAGCGTGGGAGCAGTACTTC. Protein: CASSLAWEQYF.

This chain connects TRBV13 to TRBJ2-5, with a weak D call TRBD2 (6 bases). Germline CDR1 reads PRHDT; CDR2 reads FYEKMQ (reference sequence). There are 16 residues in the CDR3. V lost 5 bases, J lost 4 bases, and 20 bases lay in between. As DNA, the CDR3 is TGTGCCAGCAGCCATACTAACACCGGAGGGGTAGAGACCCAGTACTTC. Protein sequence: CASSHTNTGGVETQYF.

This clonotype has more than one count but fewer than ten. Here the CDR3 omits its conserved ending phenylalanine or tryptophan, so a read error is the likely source. The DNA is left out, because the CDR3 cannot be placed on it with certainty; the CDR3 is given as TCRdb lists it. V and J are TRBV21-1 and TRBJ2-7; TRBD2 reflects the table's D call only, with no check against the DNA. TRBV21-1 is a documented pseudogene. The CDR3 sequence runs 14 residues, both termini included. The CDR3 protein is CASSKEGGRVSGRI.

In this sample, this clonotype turned up many times. The genes are TRBV9 and TRBJ1-5; maybe TRBD1 (5 bases). V was pared by 1 base and J by 5 bases, with 7 bases between. The germline gives CDR1 SGDLS, CDR2 YYNGEE. The CDR3 runs to 13 residues. CDR3 coding DNA: TGTGCCAGCAGCGTACGGGGCGATCAGCCCCAGCATTTT. Its protein product is CASSVRGDQPQHF.

This clonotype occurred a few times. This chain joins TRBV9 and TRBJ2-1, with 8 bases that match TRBD2. V lost 0 bases and J lost 8; bases outside the gene matches: 4. The CDR3 consists of 14 residues. The germline V gene has CDR1 SGDLS and CDR2 YYNGEE. CDR3 in amino acids: CASSVAGGRDEQFF. The CDR3 DNA sequence: TGTGCCAGCAGCGTAGCGGGAGGGAGGGATGAGCAGTTCTTC.

In this sample, this clonotype turned up a few times. The chain employs TRBV5-4 and TRBJ2-1; 12 nucleotides line up with TRBD1. This CDR3 spans 17 amino acids. CDR1 is SGHNT, CDR2 YYREEE, per germline (reference sequence). V dropped 3 bases and J dropped 8; count of bases not matched to a gene: 12. CDR3 sequence reads: CASSSDRGQGALDEQFF. CDR3 DNA: TGTGCCAGCAGCTCGGATCGGGGACAGGGGGCACTCGATGAGCAGTTCTTC.

The genes are TRBV20-1 and TRBJ2-1; D unresolved. Germline V gene sequence: CDR1 DFQATT, CDR2 SNEGSKA (reference sequence). CDR3 length: 17 residues. The V and J ends lost 1 base and 1 base respectively, with 17 bases between them. The CDR3 loop is CSARAWSFKTSYNEQFF. CDR3 nucleotide sequence: TGCAGTGCTAGAGCCTGGAGTTTTAAGACGTCCTACAATGAGCAGTTCTTC.

There are a few counts of this clonotype. This CDR3 is CASSMTVTYGYTF. The CDR3 DNA reads TGTGCCAGCAGTATGACAGTTACGTATGGCTACACCTTC. The chain is built from TRBV12-3 or TRBV12-4 and TRBJ1-2, with D tentatively TRBD1 (5 bases). V was clipped by 5 bases and J by 5 bases, with 12 bases between them. CDR3 size: 13 residues.

The V call is TRBV5-6, the J call TRBJ2-7; D call uncertain. V was cut by 4 bases and J by 2 bases, with 13 bases left in between. Looked up from germline, CDR1 is SGHDT and CDR2 is YYEEEE. The CDR3 covers 14 residues. CDR3 sequence: CASSTGVPAYEQYF. CDR3 sequence (DNA): TGTGCCAGCAGCACTGGGGTACCAGCCTACGAGCAGTACTTC.

This clonotype has at least ten counts. The chain uses TRBV4-3 and TRBJ2-7; D is possibly TRBD1 or TRBD2 (5 bases each). In germline, CDR1 is LGHNA, CDR2 YSLEER. Trimming took 5 bases from V and 2 from J, leaving 16 bases between them. This CDR3 contains 15 residues. CDR3 sequence reads: CASSGGLGVAYEQYF. For the CDR3, the DNA is TGCGCCAGCAGCGGAGGCCTAGGGGTTGCCTACGAGCAGTACTTC.

The chain uses TRBV20-1 and TRBJ2-4; a possible D gene is TRBD1 (5 bases). The CDR3 loop spans 14 amino acids. The V end lost 0 bases, the J end lost 0 bases, and 6 bases lay between the germline ends. The germline CDR1 and CDR2 sequences are DFQATT and SNEGSKA (reference sequence). The CDR3 spells CSAREGVAKNIQYF. In DNA, the CDR3 is TGCAGTGCTAGAGAAGGGGTAGCCAAAAACATTCAGTACTTC.

The chain joins TRBV7-9 to TRBJ2-7; tentatively, D is TRBD1 (6 bases). The CDR3 is 15 amino acids. V shed 4 bases and J shed 4 bases, with 17 bases lying between them. The germline V gene encodes CDR1 SEHNR and CDR2 FQNEAQ (reference sequence). CDR3 nucleotide sequence: TGTGCCAGCAGCTCCTCCGGGACACTTCTTTACGAGCAGTACTTC. Encoded protein: CASSSSGTLLYEQYF. Combining the CDR3 with reference TRBV7-9 and TRBJ2-7 gives the whole variable domain DTGVSQNPRHKITKRGQNVTFRCDPISEHNRLYWYRQTLGQGPEFLTYFQNEAQLEKSRLLSDRFSAERPKGSFSTLEIQRTEQGDSAMYLCASSSSGTLLYEQYFGPGTRLTVT.

This clonotype was detected many times. CDR3 sequence reads: CASSQSRASKGNTEAFF. The CDR3 nucleotides read TGCGCCAGCAGCCAAAGCCGGGCCTCCAAGGGGAACACTGAAGCTTTCTTT. The chain combines TRBV4-3 with TRBJ1-1; D is unclear. This CDR3 comprises 17 residues. Trimming removed 2 bases at V and 1 base at J, with 17 bases between. CDR1 is LGHNA, CDR2 YSLEER, per germline.

This clonotype was counted a few times. The gene calls are TRBV15 and TRBJ2-5; 8 bases fit TRBD1. V trimming: 8 bases; J trimming: 6 bases; junction bases outside the gene matches: 11. Germline V gives CDR1 LNHNV, CDR2 YYDKDF (reference sequence). This CDR3 is built from 14 residues. This CDR3 is CATGDPGGRKTQYF. The CDR3 DNA sequence: TGTGCCACCGGCGACCCAGGGGGCCGGAAGACCCAGTACTTC.

This clonotype occurred many times. V is TRBV29-1 and J is TRBJ1-5; D remains ambiguous. The germline V gene encodes CDR1 SQVTM and CDR2 ANQGSEA. V dropped 4 bases and J dropped 7 bases, with 11 bases sitting between them. The CDR3 sequence is 12 residues long. The CDR3 DNA is TGCAGCGTTGTTCTTCGAGAGCAGCCCCAGCATTTT. Protein sequence: CSVVLREQPQHF.

This clonotype was counted only a few times. J is TRBJ2-1 and V is TRBV7-9, with D perhaps TRBD1 (6 bases). The CDR3 is 14 residues long. Germline V gene lookup returns CDR1 SEHNR and CDR2 FQNEAQ (reference sequence). Trimming took off 5 bases at V and 9 bases at J, with 17 bases between the two ends. The CDR3 sequence is CASSHLEQGSEQFF. CDR3 nucleotide sequence: TGTGCCAGCAGCCATCTTGAACAGGGTTCTGAGCAGTTCTTC. Variable domain in full (rest from reference TRBV7-9 and TRBJ2-1): DTGVSQNPRHKITKRGQNVTFRCDPISEHNRLYWYRQTLGQGPEFLTYFQNEAQLEKSRLLSDRFSAERPKGSFSTLEIQRTEQGDSAMYLCASSHLEQGSEQFFGPGTRLTVL.

This clonotype was counted only a few times. The chain combines TRBV7-9 with TRBJ1-2; D unclear. The CDR3 is made up of 15 amino acids. The V end was cut by 1 base, the J end by 3 bases, with 12 bases between. The V gene's germline CDR1 is SEHNR and CDR2 FQNEAQ (reference sequence). CDR3 nucleotide sequence: TGTGCCAGCAGCTTAGGGCCGGCCCCCGACTATGGCTACACCTTC. Translated: CASSLGPAPDYGYTF. Based on the CDR3 plus reference TRBV7-9 and TRBJ1-2, the full variable domain is DTGVSQNPRHKITKRGQNVTFRCDPISEHNRLYWYRQTLGQGPEFLTYFQNEAQLEKSRLLSDRFSAERPKGSFSTLEIQRTEQGDSAMYLCASSLGPAPDYGYTFGSGTRLTVV.

This clonotype was seen a handful of times. The chain carries TRBV7-9 and TRBJ2-7; maybe TRBD2 (6 bases). This CDR3 is built from 16 residues. Trimming took off 3 bases at V and 3 bases at J, with 18 bases between the two ends. Germline V lookup: CDR1 SEHNR, CDR2 FQNEAQ (reference sequence). CDR3 DNA: TGTGCCAGCAGCTTGAGAGAGGAGTGGGAGGTCTACGAGCAGTACTTC. Protein: CASSLREEWEVYEQYF.

There are a few counts of this clonotype. The rearrangement joins TRBV7-9 to TRBJ1-1; D uncertain. The CDR3 is made up of 12 amino acids. V was clipped by 7 bases and J by 0 bases, with 6 bases between them. In germline, CDR1 is SEHNR, CDR2 FQNEAQ (reference sequence). CDR3 in DNA: TGTGCCAGCATCCTGATGAACACTGAAGCTTTCTTT. This encodes CASILMNTEAFF. Combining the CDR3 with reference TRBV7-9 and TRBJ1-1 gives the whole variable domain DTGVSQNPRHKITKRGQNVTFRCDPISEHNRLYWYRQTLGQGPEFLTYFQNEAQLEKSRLLSDRFSAERPKGSFSTLEIQRTEQGDSAMYLCASILMNTEAFFGQGTRLTVV.

Only a few counts were recorded for this clonotype. The J gene is TRBJ2-5, the V gene TRBV12-5, with TRBD1 matching over 7 bases. Per germline, CDR1 LGHNT and CDR2 FRNRAP. Germline trimming cut 7 bases from V and 5 bases from J; bases unmatched to any gene: 16. CDR3 length equals 16 residues. DNA of the CDR3: TGTGCTAGTGCCGAGACAGGGTTGGCGCCCGGGGAGACCCAGTACTTC. Translated: CASAETGLAPGETQYF.

This clonotype was picked up many times. The chain couples TRBV12-3 or TRBV12-4 to TRBJ2-7, with 7 bases lining up with TRBD1. The trim removed 0 bases at V and 3 bases at J, leaving 11 bases unmatched. The CDR3 has 17 residues. The CDR3, as DNA: TGTGCCAGCAGTTTAGCGCTATTTAGGACAGGAATCTACGAGCAGTACTTC. Encoded protein: CASSLALFRTGIYEQYF.

This clonotype has ten or more counts. The chain combines TRBV6-5 with TRBJ2-3, with D unresolved. V was trimmed by 3 bases and J by 4 bases, leaving 8 bases between them. Germline V lookup: CDR1 MNHEY, CDR2 SVGAGI. The CDR3 is 13 amino acids. CDR3 region: CASSYGPPDTQYF. CDR3 nucleotide sequence: TGTGCCAGCAGTTATGGCCCTCCAGATACGCAGTATTTT.

This clonotype was counted at least ten times. The chain couples TRBV4-2 to TRBJ2-5; TRBD2 matches at 9 bases. The trim removed 5 bases at V and 5 bases at J, leaving 15 bases unmatched. The CDR3 extends over 17 amino acids. Germline V gene lookup returns CDR1 LGHNA and CDR2 YNFKEQ. The CDR3 region has the DNA TGTGCCAGCAGCTTTAGCGGGAGAGGGCCCGAGGGGGAGACCCAGTACTTC. Protein product: CASSFSGRGPEGETQYF.

Points on this clonotype: A junction end diverges from the germline sequence, so it may reflect a read error. J is TRBJ1-2 and V is TRBV9; perhaps TRBD1 as D (6 bases). This CDR3 is built from 16 residues. Germline-derived CDR1 and CDR2 are SGDLS and YYNGEE. The CDR3 protein is CASTVTPGHTNYGYTF. CDR3 nucleotides: TGTGCCAGCACCGTAACACCGGGACACACTAACTATGGCTACACCTTC. Full variable domain (remainder filled in from reference TRBV9 and TRBJ1-2): DSGVTQTPKHLITATGQRVTLRCSPRSGDLSVYWYQQSLDQGLQFLIQYYNGEERAKGNILERFSAQQFPDLHSELNLSSLELGDSALYFCASTVTPGHTNYGYTFGSGTRLTVV.

In this sample, this clonotype turned up many times. The genes are TRBV7-9 and TRBJ2-7; D may match TRBD1 or TRBD2 (5 bases each). There are 13 residues in the CDR3. Germline CDR1 SEHNR, CDR2 FQNEAQ (reference sequence). V dropped 7 bases and J dropped 0 bases, with 10 bases sitting between them. The CDR3 DNA is TGTGCCAGCATATCGGGGCCCTCCTACGAGCAGTACTTC. It is translated as CASISGPSYEQYF.